The rows below give T cell receptor beta chains drawn from one sample of a study of blood T cell repertoires in COVID-19. Only in-frame clones appear in the TCRdb table, and some are missing; sequencing was by immunoSEQ multiplex PCR. The sample contains 65,000 to 95,000 clones, about 85% of which appear only once. Sequencing was performed on peripheral blood. The receptors were gathered from a man older than 75 with active or convalescent COVID-19. The CDR3 runs from the conserved cysteine through the conserved F or W. The order of the fields is J gene, V gene, D gene, CDR3 length, clone size, CDR3 protein, CDR3 DNA. The D gene is left open where the match is weak. Expanded clones get a size class; other rows say once, few or many, or leave the size out.

j_gene: TRBJ1-2; v_gene: TRBV5-1; d_gene: .; len: 13; abundance: .; CDR3aa: CASSFGGDYGYTF; CDR3nt: TGCGCCAGCAGCTTCGGGGGAGACTATGGCTACACCTTC
j_gene: TRBJ2-1; v_gene: TRBV5-1; d_gene: TRBD2; len: 17; abundance: once; CDR3aa: CASSLKELAGINNEQFF; CDR3nt: TGCGCCAGCAGCTTGAAGGAGCTAGCGGGAATTAACAATGAGCAGTTCTTC
j_gene: TRBJ1-5; v_gene: TRBV30; d_gene: .; len: 13; abundance: once; CDR3aa: CAWSTGPNQPQHF; CDR3nt: TGTGCCTGGAGTACAGGGCCCAATCAGCCCCAGCATTTT
j_gene: TRBJ2-2; v_gene: TRBV19; d_gene: .; len: 13; abundance: .; CDR3aa: CASNQGNTGELFF; CDR3nt: TGTGCCAGTAACCAGGGGAACACCGGGGAGCTGTTTTTT
j_gene: TRBJ1-4; v_gene: TRBV6-5; d_gene: TRBD1; len: 16; abundance: .; CDR3aa: CASSYSRGTGGEKLFF; CDR3nt: TGTGCCAGCAGTTACTCCCGAGGGACAGGGGGTGAAAAACTGTTTTTT
j_gene: TRBJ1-5; v_gene: TRBV6-5; d_gene: TRBD1; len: 13; abundance: .; CDR3aa: CASSFGQGQPQHF; CDR3nt: TGTGCCAGCAGTTTCGGACAGGGTCAGCCCCAGCATTTT
j_gene: TRBJ1-1; v_gene: TRBV7-8; d_gene: TRBD1; len: 14; abundance: few; CDR3aa: CASSPRGLVTEAFF; CDR3nt: TGTGCCAGCAGCCCGAGGGGGCTGGTAACTGAAGCTTTCTTT
j_gene: TRBJ2-1; v_gene: TRBV5-4; d_gene: TRBD2; len: 16; abundance: .; CDR3aa: CASSIGTSDSYNEQFF; CDR3nt: TGTGCCAGCAGCATCGGGACTAGCGACTCCTACAATGAGCAGTTCTTC
j_gene: TRBJ1-2; v_gene: TRBV3-1/TRBV3-2; d_gene: .; len: 16; abundance: .; CDR3aa: CASSPLGAGLDYGYTF; CDR3nt: TGTGCCAGCAGCCCCCTCGGCGCGGGGTTAGACTATGGCTACACCTTC
j_gene: TRBJ2-5; v_gene: TRBV5-1; d_gene: TRBD2; len: 17; abundance: .; CDR3aa: CASSFARTSGREETQYF; CDR3nt: TGCGCCAGCAGCTTTGCCCGGACTAGCGGGAGGGAAGAGACCCAGTACTTC
j_gene: TRBJ1-5; v_gene: TRBV5-1; d_gene: .; len: 15; abundance: .; CDR3aa: CASRLTGGSNQPQHF; CDR3nt: TGCGCCAGCAGGTTGACAGGTGGGAGCAATCAGCCCCAGCATTTT
j_gene: TRBJ1-5; v_gene: TRBV19; d_gene: .; len: 16; abundance: .; CDR3aa: CASSNGEELWFQPQHF; CDR3nt: TGTGCCAGTAGTAACGGGGAGGAGTTGTGGTTTCAGCCCCAGCATTTT
j_gene: TRBJ1-2; v_gene: TRBV4-2; d_gene: TRBD1; len: 12; abundance: .; CDR3aa: CASSQQGGGYTF; CDR3nt: TGTGCCAGCAGCCAACAGGGGGGTGGCTACACCTTC
j_gene: TRBJ2-3; v_gene: TRBV19; d_gene: TRBD1; len: 15; abundance: .; CDR3aa: CASRNRGQATDTQYF; CDR3nt: TGTGCCAGTAGAAACAGGGGGCAGGCGACAGATACGCAGTATTTT
j_gene: TRBJ2-3; v_gene: TRBV5-1; d_gene: .; len: 16; abundance: .; CDR3aa: CASSWRTQSDTDTQYF; CDR3nt: TGCGCCAGCAGCTGGAGGACTCAATCCGACACAGATACGCAGTATTTT
j_gene: TRBJ1-1; v_gene: TRBV19; d_gene: TRBD1; len: 14; abundance: .; CDR3aa: CASSTTGGWTEAFF; CDR3nt: TGTGCCAGTAGTACGACAGGGGGCTGGACTGAAGCTTTCTTT
j_gene: TRBJ1-2; v_gene: TRBV6-5; d_gene: .; len: 14; abundance: few; CDR3aa: CASSQQAGLGGYTF; CDR3nt: TGTGCCAGCAGTCAACAGGCAGGGCTCGGTGGCTACACCTTC
j_gene: TRBJ1-2; v_gene: TRBV9; d_gene: TRBD1; len: 16; abundance: few; CDR3aa: CASSPQTGGSVNGYTF; CDR3nt: TGTGCCAGCAGCCCCCAGACAGGGGGTTCTGTGAATGGCTACACCTTC
j_gene: TRBJ1-3; v_gene: TRBV7-9; d_gene: .; len: 16; abundance: .; CDR3aa: CASSQARGSSGNTIYF; CDR3nt: TGTGCCAGCAGTCAAGCTAGGGGGAGCTCTGGAAACACCATATATTTT
j_gene: TRBJ1-1; v_gene: TRBV27; d_gene: TRBD1; len: 14; abundance: few; CDR3aa: CASSLDQGATEAFF; CDR3nt: TGTGCCAGCAGTTTAGACCAGGGGGCGACTGAAGCTTTCTTT
j_gene: TRBJ2-1; v_gene: TRBV3-1/TRBV3-2; d_gene: .; len: 12; abundance: .; CDR3aa: CASSRAGGEQFF; CDR3nt: TGTGCCAGCAGTCGGGCTGGAGGTGAGCAGTTCTTC
j_gene: TRBJ2-2; v_gene: TRBV7-7; d_gene: TRBD2; len: 15; abundance: few; CDR3aa: CASSFGGAGTGELFF; CDR3nt: TGTGCTAGCAGCTTCGGGGGGGCCGGAACCGGGGAGCTGTTTTTT
j_gene: TRBJ1-1; v_gene: TRBV7-9; d_gene: TRBD1; len: 14; abundance: .; CDR3aa: CASSIQGVNTEAFF; CDR3nt: TGTGCCAGCAGCATACAGGGGGTGAACACTGAAGCTTTCTTT
j_gene: TRBJ1-2; v_gene: TRBV19; d_gene: .; len: 13; abundance: once; CDR3aa: CASKGHTNYGYTF; CDR3nt: TGTGCCAGTAAGGGGCATACTAACTATGGCTACACCTTC
j_gene: TRBJ2-3; v_gene: TRBV7-9; d_gene: TRBD2; len: 15; abundance: .; CDR3aa: CASSSGFSGGDTQYF; CDR3nt: TGTGCCAGCAGCTCAGGATTTAGCGGGGGGGATACGCAGTATTTT
j_gene: TRBJ2-4; v_gene: TRBV18; d_gene: .; len: 15; abundance: .; CDR3aa: CASSPPIAQGNIQYF; CDR3nt: TGTGCCAGCTCACCACCGATCGCACAGGGAAACATTCAGTACTTC
j_gene: TRBJ2-4; v_gene: TRBV27; d_gene: .; len: 16; abundance: .; CDR3aa: CASRSIRGDTQNIQYF; CDR3nt: TGTGCCAGCAGATCCATCCGGGGGGACACCCAAAACATTCAGTACTTC
j_gene: TRBJ2-6; v_gene: TRBV5-4; d_gene: TRBD1; len: 17; abundance: .; CDR3aa: CASSPGQLLSGANVLTF; CDR3nt: TGTGCCAGCAGTCCGGGACAGCTTCTCTCTGGGGCCAACGTCCTGACTTTC
j_gene: TRBJ1-1; v_gene: TRBV6-5; d_gene: TRBD1; len: 13; abundance: .; CDR3aa: CASKDRTGAEAFF; CDR3nt: TGTGCCAGCAAAGACAGGACAGGTGCTGAAGCTTTCTTT
j_gene: TRBJ1-1; v_gene: TRBV11-2; d_gene: TRBD1; len: 14; abundance: few; CDR3aa: CASSLLRTGWEAFF; CDR3nt: TGTGCCAGCAGCTTACTAAGGACAGGTTGGGAAGCTTTCTTT
j_gene: TRBJ2-6; v_gene: TRBV19; d_gene: .; len: 16; abundance: .; CDR3aa: CASSIGSGAGANVLTF; CDR3nt: TGTGCCAGTAGTATAGGATCGGGGGCTGGGGCCAACGTCCTGACTTTC
j_gene: TRBJ2-5; v_gene: TRBV28; d_gene: .; len: 13; abundance: .; CDR3aa: CASSLHYQETQYF; CDR3nt: TGTGCCAGCAGTTTGCACTACCAAGAGACCCAGTACTTC
j_gene: TRBJ1-5; v_gene: TRBV27; d_gene: TRBD1; len: 15; abundance: .; CDR3aa: CASSIRGLSNQPQHF; CDR3nt: TGTGCCAGCAGTATAAGGGGGCTCTCCAATCAGCCCCAGCATTTT
j_gene: TRBJ2-2; v_gene: TRBV10-1; d_gene: .; len: 13; abundance: .; CDR3aa: CASSVRVTGELFF; CDR3nt: TGCGCCAGCAGTGTGCGGGTTACCGGGGAGCTGTTTTTT
j_gene: TRBJ2-1; v_gene: TRBV6-5; d_gene: TRBD2; len: 15; abundance: many; CDR3aa: CASSRLAGRLNEQFF; CDR3nt: TGTGCCAGCAGTAGACTAGCGGGGCGCCTAAATGAGCAGTTCTTC
j_gene: TRBJ1-1; v_gene: TRBV24-1; d_gene: .; len: 17; abundance: .; CDR3aa: CATRTPGPEYRTGEAFF; CDR3nt: TGTGCCACCCGGACCCCCGGGCCGGAGTACCGCACGGGAGAAGCTTTCTTT
j_gene: TRBJ2-1; v_gene: TRBV5-1; d_gene: .; len: 16; abundance: .; CDR3aa: CASSLAAGDSYNEQFF; CDR3nt: TGCGCCAGCAGCTTGGCCGCTGGAGACTCCTACAATGAGCAGTTCTTC
j_gene: TRBJ2-1; v_gene: TRBV10-2; d_gene: .; len: 12; abundance: .; CDR3aa: CASSLQNNEQFF; CDR3nt: TGCGCCAGCAGTCTACAGAACAATGAGCAGTTCTTC
j_gene: TRBJ2-1; v_gene: TRBV5-1; d_gene: .; len: 17; abundance: .; CDR3aa: CASSFSLAGATYNEQFF; CDR3nt: TGCGCCAGCAGCTTTTCACTCGCGGGCGCAACCTACAATGAGCAGTTCTTC
j_gene: TRBJ2-3; v_gene: TRBV4-1; d_gene: TRBD2; len: 17; abundance: .; CDR3aa: CASSQRLAGELTDTQYF; CDR3nt: TGCGCCAGCAGCCAACGACTAGCGGGGGAACTCACAGATACGCAGTATTTT
j_gene: TRBJ2-1; v_gene: TRBV10-1; d_gene: TRBD2; len: 15; abundance: once; CDR3aa: CASFTGTSGKDEQFF; CDR3nt: TGCGCCAGCTTCACCGGGACTAGCGGTAAAGATGAGCAGTTCTTC
j_gene: TRBJ2-3; v_gene: TRBV7-9; d_gene: .; len: 13; abundance: .; CDR3aa: CASSLFETDTQYF; CDR3nt: TGTGCCAGCAGCTTATTTGAGACAGATACGCAGTATTTT
j_gene: TRBJ2-6; v_gene: TRBV4-2; d_gene: TRBD1; len: 18; abundance: once; CDR3aa: CASNRRGQGAGGANVLTF; CDR3nt: TGTGCCAGCAATCGACGTGGACAGGGGGCTGGCGGGGCCAACGTCCTGACTTTC
j_gene: TRBJ1-1; v_gene: TRBV30; d_gene: .; len: 13; abundance: .; CDR3aa: CAWGTQVNTEAFF; CDR3nt: TGTGCCTGGGGAACACAGGTGAACACTGAAGCTTTCTTT
j_gene: TRBJ1-4; v_gene: TRBV5-1; d_gene: .; len: 15; abundance: .; CDR3aa: CASSPEGTTNEKLFF; CDR3nt: TGCGCCAGCAGCCCGGAGGGAACAACTAATGAAAAACTGTTTTTT